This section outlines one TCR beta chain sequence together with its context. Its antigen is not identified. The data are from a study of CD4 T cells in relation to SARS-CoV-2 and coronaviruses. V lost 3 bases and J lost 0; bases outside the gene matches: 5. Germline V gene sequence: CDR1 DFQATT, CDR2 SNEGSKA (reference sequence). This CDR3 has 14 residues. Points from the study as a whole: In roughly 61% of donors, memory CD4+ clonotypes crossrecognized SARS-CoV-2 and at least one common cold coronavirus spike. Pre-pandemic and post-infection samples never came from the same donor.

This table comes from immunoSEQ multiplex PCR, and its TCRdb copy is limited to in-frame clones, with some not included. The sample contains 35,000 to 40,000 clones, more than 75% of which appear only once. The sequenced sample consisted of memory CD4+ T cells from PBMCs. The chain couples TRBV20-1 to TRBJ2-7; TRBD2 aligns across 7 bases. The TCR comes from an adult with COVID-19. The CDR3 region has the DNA TGCAGTGCTAGTCGGGGCGGGGGCTCCTACGAGCAGTACTTC. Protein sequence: CSASRGGGSYEQYF.